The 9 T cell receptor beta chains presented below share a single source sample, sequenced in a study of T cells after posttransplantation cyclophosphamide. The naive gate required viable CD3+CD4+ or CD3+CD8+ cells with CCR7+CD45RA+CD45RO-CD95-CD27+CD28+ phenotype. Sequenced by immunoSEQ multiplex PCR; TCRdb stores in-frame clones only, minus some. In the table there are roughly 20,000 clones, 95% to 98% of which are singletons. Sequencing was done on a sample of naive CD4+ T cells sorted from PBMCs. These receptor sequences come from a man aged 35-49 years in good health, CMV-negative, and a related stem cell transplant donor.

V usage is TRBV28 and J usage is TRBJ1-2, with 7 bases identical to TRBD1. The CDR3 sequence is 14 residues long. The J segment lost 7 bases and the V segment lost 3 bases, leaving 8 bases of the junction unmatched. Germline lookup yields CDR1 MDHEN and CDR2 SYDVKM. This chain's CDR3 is CASSFYRGGSGYTF. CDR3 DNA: TGTGCCAGCAGTTTTTACAGGGGAGGAAGTGGCTACACCTTC.

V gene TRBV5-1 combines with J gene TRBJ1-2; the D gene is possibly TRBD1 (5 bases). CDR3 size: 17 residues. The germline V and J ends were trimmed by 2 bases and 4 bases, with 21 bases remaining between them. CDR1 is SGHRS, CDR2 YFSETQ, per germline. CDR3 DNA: TGCGCCAGCAGCTTTTACCTTAGGGGCAGGGCACGCTATGGCTACACCTTC. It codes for CASSFYLRGRARYGYTF.

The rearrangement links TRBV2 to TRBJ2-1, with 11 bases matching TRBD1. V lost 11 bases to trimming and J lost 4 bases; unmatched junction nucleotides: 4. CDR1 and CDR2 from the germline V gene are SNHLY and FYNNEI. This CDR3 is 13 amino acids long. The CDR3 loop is CAGGQGVYNEQFF. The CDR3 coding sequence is TGTGCCGGGGGACAGGGGGTTTACAATGAGCAGTTCTTC.

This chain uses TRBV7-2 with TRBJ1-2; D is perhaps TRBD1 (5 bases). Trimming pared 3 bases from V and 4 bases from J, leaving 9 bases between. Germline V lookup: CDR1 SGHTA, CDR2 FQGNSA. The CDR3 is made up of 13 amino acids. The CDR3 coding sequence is TGTGCCAGCAGCTTTGGGACTAGCTATGGCTACACCTTC. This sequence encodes CASSFGTSYGYTF.

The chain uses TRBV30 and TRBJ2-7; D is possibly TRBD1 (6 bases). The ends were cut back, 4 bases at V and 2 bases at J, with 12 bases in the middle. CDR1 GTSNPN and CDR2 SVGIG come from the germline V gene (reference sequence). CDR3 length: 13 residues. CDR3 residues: CAWTRGTAYEQYF. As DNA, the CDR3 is TGTGCCTGGACGAGGGGGACCGCCTACGAGCAGTACTTC.

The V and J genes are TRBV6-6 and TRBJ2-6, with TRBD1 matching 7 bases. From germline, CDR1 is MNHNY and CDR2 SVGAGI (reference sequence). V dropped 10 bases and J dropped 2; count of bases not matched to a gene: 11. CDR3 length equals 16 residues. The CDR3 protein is CATTGTDLPGANVLTF. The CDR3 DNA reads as TGTGCCACAACCGGGACAGATCTCCCTGGGGCCAACGTCCTGACTTTC.

In DNA, the CDR3 is TGTGCCAGCTCAGAACAGGGGACCAACACCGGGGAGCTGTTTTTT. Its protein product is CASSEQGTNTGELFF. The chain has TRBV18 and TRBJ2-2, with 7 bases lining up with TRBD1. Germline V gene data show CDR1 as KGHSH and CDR2 as LQKENI. The length of the CDR3 is 15 residues. The J segment lost 2 bases and the V segment lost 5 bases, leaving 5 bases of the junction unmatched.

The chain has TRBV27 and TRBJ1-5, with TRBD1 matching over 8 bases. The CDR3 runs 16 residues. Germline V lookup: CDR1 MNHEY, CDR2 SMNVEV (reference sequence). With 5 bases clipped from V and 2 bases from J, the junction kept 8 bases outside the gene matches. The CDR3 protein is CASSHITGGGNQPQHF. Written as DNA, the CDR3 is TGTGCCAGCAGTCATATCACAGGGGGAGGCAATCAGCCCCAGCATTTT.

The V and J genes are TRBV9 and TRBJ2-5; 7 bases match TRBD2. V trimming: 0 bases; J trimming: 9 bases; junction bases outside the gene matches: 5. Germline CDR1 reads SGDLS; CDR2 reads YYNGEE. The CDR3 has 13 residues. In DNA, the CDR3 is TGTGCCAGCAGCGTAGGGGGGGGTGTGGCCCAGTACTTC. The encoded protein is CASSVGGGVAQYF.